The 2 T cell receptor beta chains below come from one sample, sequenced in a study of blood T cell repertoires in COVID-19 (dated by TCRdb to the early 2020s). The receptor library was made with the immunoSEQ multiplex PCR assay. TCRdb stores this immuneACCESS table with in-frame sequences only. Part of the clones is absent; in the studies checked, under half of the shortfall reflects unresolved V genes, and no reason is known for the rest. The sample profile shows around 150,000 clones; roughly three quarters of them were found once. The top ten clonotypes cover about 8.6% of the sample. Sequences were obtained from peripheral blood. The source of these receptors is a man between 50 and 59 years old with active or convalescent COVID-19.

This rearrangement joins TRBV19 to TRBJ1-5, with no clear D. Looked up from germline, CDR1 is LNHDA and CDR2 is SQIVND (reference sequence). V was clipped by 3 bases and J by 6 bases, with 12 bases between them. CDR3 length equals 14 residues. CDR3 residues: CASSIPGGSQPQHF. CDR3 sequence (DNA): TGTGCCAGTAGTATTCCGGGCGGGAGTCAGCCCCAGCATTTT.

The chain recombines TRBV24-1 with TRBJ2-7; 12 bases are shared with TRBD2. V dropped 3 bases and J dropped 2; count of bases not matched to a gene: 4. Looked up from germline, CDR1 is KGHDR and CDR2 is SFDVKD. This CDR3 is 16 amino acids long. In DNA, the CDR3 is TGTGCCACCAGTGATAACGGACTAGCGGGACCCTACGAGCAGTACTTC. It encodes CATSDNGLAGPYEQYF.